The 32 T cell receptor beta chains given below trace back to one sample, sequenced in a study of tumor and adjacent non-tumor tissue in lung cancer. This sample's RNA came from whole unsorted tissue. This non-tumor lung sample came from over 3 cm beyond the tumor edge. Three rounds of nested PCR, following a modified ARM-PCR protocol, produced the TCRbeta library. TCRdb analysed the multiplex PCR reads with MiXCR anew, one entry per CDR3 protein. This sample yields about 86,000 distinct CDR3 sequences, of which 75% to 85% are seen a single time; around a fifth belongs to the top ten. The sequencing sample was made of distant non-tumor lung tissue. The receptors shown here come from a woman between 45 and 65 years old with non-small cell lung cancer.

Regarding this clonotype: This could be a read error, since a much larger clone is one nucleotide away. The genes are TRBV24-1 and TRBJ1-5; D perhaps matches TRBD1 (5 bases). The DNA end favors TRBJ2-3, so the J call may be wrong. Germline CDR1 is KGHDR and CDR2 is SFDVKD. The CDR3 is 17 residues long. As DNA, the CDR3 is TGTGCCACCAGTGATTTGCGTAGTAAAACAGGTAATCAGCCCCAGTATTTT. It translates to CATSDLRSKTGNQPQYF.

In its sample, this clonotype was seen many times. A read error is possible here, since a much larger clone lies one base away. The rearrangement links TRBV29-1 to TRBJ1-5, with D perhaps TRBD1 (6 bases). Trimming left V 4 bases short and J 5 bases short, with 18 bases between. Per germline, CDR1 SQVTM and CDR2 ANQGSEA. This CDR3 has 15 residues. The CDR3 nucleotides are TGCAGCGTTGGATTAGGTCGAGGGGGAGATCAGCCCCAGCATTTT. It is translated as CSVGLGRGGDQPQHF.

Comments on this clonotype: A read error may account for a junction end that differs from germline. The chain links TRBV10-2 to TRBJ2-7; 7 bases are shared with TRBD2. The germline CDR1 and CDR2 sequences are WSHSY and SAAADI. This CDR3 spans 13 amino acids. Here the CDR3 reads CASRVGRGREQYF. The CDR3 DNA sequence: TGCGCCAGCAGGGTCGGGAGAGGGAGGGAGCAGTATTTC.

As to this clonotype: Here the CDR3 omits its conserved ending phenylalanine or tryptophan, so a read error is the likely source. This sequence joins TRBV6-6 and TRBJ1-1; no clear D gene. V gave up 5 bases and J gave up 4 bases, with 14 bases separating them. The CDR3 has 14 residues. Germline CDR1 and CDR2: MNHNY and SVGAGI (reference sequence). In DNA, the CDR3 is TGTGCCAGCAGTCCGGACTCCCGAGGCACTGAAGCTTTCCTT. Its translation: CASSPDSRGTEAFL.

This clonotype was counted at least ten times. The V gene is TRBV30, the J gene TRBJ2-2; tentative D call: TRBD1 (5 bases). Trimming removed 3 bases from V and 13 bases from J, with 18 bases in between. Germline values: CDR1 GTSNPN, CDR2 SVGIG (reference sequence). This CDR3 region has 13 residues. CDR3 protein: CAWRHRTAEGLFF. As DNA, the CDR3 is TGTGCCTGGAGGCACAGGACCGCCGAAGGGCTGTTTTTT.

On this clonotype itself: One junction end disagrees with the germline gene, perhaps due to a read error. The chain employs TRBV6-1 and TRBJ2-7; 8 bases fit TRBD1. In germline, CDR1 is MNHNS, CDR2 SASEGT. The CDR3 consists of 15 residues. CDR3 in amino acids: CASSANSGGNYEHYF. In DNA form, the CDR3 reads TGTGCAAGCAGTGCGAACTCAGGGGGCAACTACGAGCACTACTTC.

In the case of this clonotype: A read error is likely, as this CDR3 ends without the conserved phenylalanine or tryptophan. The V call is TRBV11-3, the J call TRBJ2-1; 7 bases map to TRBD2. This CDR3 contains 14 residues. The germline V gene has CDR1 SGHNT and CDR2 YENEEA. This chain's CDR3 is CDSSPASGNNEQFL. Written as DNA, the CDR3 is TGTGACAGCAGCCCCGCTAGCGGTAACAATGAGCAGTTCCTC.

On this clonotype itself: This likely comes from a read error, as the CDR3 has no conserved phenylalanine or tryptophan at its end. V is TRBV11-2 and J is TRBJ2-7; TRBD2 might be the D (5 bases). Trimming stripped 5 bases from V and 2 bases from J, with 16 bases between. The CDR3 contains 15 residues. Germline CDR1 is SGHAT and CDR2 is FQNNGV. CDR3 in amino acids: CASSTGVGRTYEQYL. In DNA form, the CDR3 reads TGTGCCAGCAGCACCGGGGTAGGGCGCACCTACGAGCAGTACCTC.

J is TRBJ2-1 and V is TRBV7-2, with 7 nucleotides matching TRBD1. Germline loops: CDR1 SGHTA, CDR2 FQGNSA. CDR3 length equals 16 residues. Trimming cost V 4 bases and J 9 bases; bases outside gene matches: 15. The CDR3, as DNA: TGTGCCAGCAGCTCTCACAGGGGTGGGCTAGACGTTGAGCAGTTCTTC. This encodes CASSSHRGGLDVEQFF.

As concerns this clonotype: The missing conserved phenylalanine or tryptophan at the end of this CDR3 makes a read error likely. The chain links TRBV12-3 or TRBV12-4 to TRBJ2-1; 11 bases agree with TRBD2. The CDR3 sequence is 15 residues long. The DNA of the CDR3 is TGTGTCAACAGTACCGGGACTAGCGGTTACAATGAGCAGTTCTCC. Its protein is CVNSTGTSGYNEQFS.

A remark on this clonotype: The junction differs from germline at one of its ends, possibly a read error. The rearrangement joins TRBV29-1 to TRBJ1-2; maybe TRBD1 (5 bases). In germline, CDR1 is SQVTM, CDR2 ANQGSEA. This CDR3 region has 12 residues. The CDR3 reads CSVEEDNRGYTF. CDR3 coding DNA: TGCAGTGTTGAAGAGGACAACAGAGGCTACACCTTC.

This chain uses TRBV7-9 with TRBJ2-5; D is unclear. The CDR3 runs 16 residues. The V gene lost 5 bases and the J gene lost 5 bases, with 21 bases spanning the gap. Germline-derived CDR1 and CDR2 are SEHNR and FQNEAQ (reference sequence). The CDR3 protein is CASSPYPIIELETQYF. In DNA, the CDR3 is TGTGCCAGCAGCCCATATCCAATCATCGAATTGGAGACCCAGTACTTC.

This clonotype was detected ten times or more. The chain carries TRBV5-1 and TRBJ2-7; 7 bases are shared with TRBD2. The germline V gene has CDR1 SGHRS and CDR2 YFSETQ. J lost 4 bases, V lost 0 bases, and 7 bases had no gene match. The CDR3 loop spans 15 amino acids. Here the CDR3 DNA reads TGCGCCAGCAGCTTGGCTAGCGGAAGACCTTACGAGCAGTACTTC. Encoded protein: CASSLASGRPYEQYF.

Notes on this clonotype: At one boundary the junction diverges from the germline segment, which might be a read error. The chain employs TRBV28 and TRBJ2-2; 8 bases align to TRBD2. The CDR3 runs 14 residues. Germline assignment: CDR1 MDHEN and CDR2 SYDVKM. CDR3 protein: CACSPTSAAWELFF. The DNA of the CDR3 is TGTGCCTGCAGTCCGACTAGCGCGGCTTGGGAGCTGTTTTTT.

As concerns this clonotype: One end of the junction is discordant with germline, which a read error may explain. The chain is built from TRBV29-1 and TRBJ1-2; no clear D. The CDR3 spans 14 residues. The V gene's germline CDR1 is SQVTM and CDR2 ANQGSEA. In nucleotides, the CDR3 is TGCAGCGTCCGTGCAGTCGGGGTTGGCTATGTCTACACCTTC. This encodes CSVRAVGVGYVYTF.

To note about this clonotype: At one end the junction does not follow the germline gene, possibly because of a read error. The chain couples TRBV11-2 to TRBJ2-1; 12 bases align to TRBD2. Germline V gene sequence: CDR1 SGHAT, CDR2 FQNNGV. This CDR3 region has 15 residues. The CDR3 nucleotides are TGTGCCAGCGGCTTAGAAGCTAGCGGGAGGGTTGAGCAATTCTTC. Translated, it gives CASGLEASGRVEQFF.

On this clonotype itself: At one end the junction does not follow the germline gene, possibly because of a read error. V usage is TRBV12-3 or TRBV12-4 and J usage is TRBJ1-5, with D uncertain. This CDR3 spans 14 amino acids. DNA for the CDR3: TGTACCAGCACCAGGTCGAGGAGTACTCAGCCCCAGCATTTT. This encodes CTSTRSRSTQPQHF.

The chain couples TRBV5-6 to TRBJ1-1, with D unclear. The CDR3 contains 15 residues. Germline V gene lookup returns CDR1 SGHDT and CDR2 YYEEEE. V dropped 0 bases and J dropped 4 bases, with 13 bases sitting between them. This CDR3 is CASSLVPDMITEAFF. DNA of the CDR3: TGTGCCAGCAGCTTGGTTCCAGATATGATCACTGAAGCTTTCTTT.

As to this clonotype: Being one base from a much bigger clone, this may be a read error. The CDR3 does not end in the conserved phenylalanine or tryptophan, so this is likely a read error. The genes are TRBV24-1 and TRBJ2-3; D might be TRBD2 (6 bases). V gave up 7 bases and J gave up 5 bases, with 18 bases separating them. The CDR3 length is 15 residues. Germline CDR1 KGHDR, CDR2 SFDVKD. CDR3 amino acids: CATSPSGTAVDTQYY. The CDR3 bases are TGTGCCACCAGCCCATCCGGGACTGCGGTAGATACGCAGTATTAT.

This clonotype was recorded once. At one end, the junction sequence differs from germline, possibly due to a read error. The chain couples TRBV6-1 to TRBJ1-1; 7 nucleotides match TRBD1. The germline V gene encodes CDR1 MNHNS and CDR2 SASEGT. The CDR3 consists of 15 residues. This CDR3 reads CASSAMKQGNTKALF. CDR3 nucleotides: TGTGCCAGCAGTGCGATGAAACAGGGGAACACTAAAGCTTTATTT.

On this clonotype: The CDR3 ends on some other residue instead of the conserved phenylalanine or tryptophan, so this is likely a read error. The chain is built from TRBV4-1 and TRBJ2-3, with TRBD1 as a possible D gene (5 bases). The CDR3 loop spans 15 amino acids. The V end lost 2 bases, the J end lost 1 base, and 10 bases lay between the germline ends. Germline V gene sequence: CDR1 MGHRA, CDR2 YSYEKL. The CDR3 region has the DNA TGCGCCAGCAGCCAATCGGTACAGGGCACAGATACGCAGTATTCT. Its translation: CASSQSVQGTDTQYS.

This clonotype is medium-sized within its sample. One junction end disagrees with the germline gene, perhaps due to a read error. V is TRBV5-1 and J is TRBJ2-7; possible D gene TRBD2, 6 bases. Germline CDR1 and CDR2: SGHRS and YFSETQ. This CDR3 comprises 16 residues. This CDR3 reads CASSREGGTSSNEQYF. The CDR3 nucleotides read TGCGCCAGCAGCCGGGAAGGCGGGACCTCCTCCAACGAGCAGTACTTC.

This clonotype has just a few counts. This may arise from a read error, as a much more abundant clone is one base away. J is TRBJ1-6 and V is TRBV28; D ambiguous. V lost 2 bases and J 14 bases, leaving 16 bases between the germline ends. The V gene's germline CDR1 is MDHEN and CDR2 SYDVKM. This CDR3 region has 14 residues. DNA for the CDR3: TGTGCCAGCAGTTTACTCATGGGTTTTCAAACCCTCCACTTT. This gives the protein CASSLLMGFQTLHF.

A note on this clonotype: This may come from a read error, since a much larger clone is one base off. The chain uses TRBV24-1 and TRBJ2-1; D unresolved. The CDR3 loop spans 13 amino acids. CDR1 is KGHDR and CDR2 is SFDVKD in the germline V gene. In DNA, the CDR3 is TGTGCCTCCAGTTATACCTCCTACAATGAGCAGTTCTTC. Amino acid sequence: CASSYTSYNEQFF.

This clonotype was seen repeatedly, ten times or more. The chain uses TRBV11-2 and TRBJ2-7; 7 bases are a match to TRBD1. CDR1 SGHAT and CDR2 FQNNGV come from the germline V gene. The CDR3 totals 13 residues. The V gene end was trimmed by 5 bases and the J gene end by 6 bases; junction bases not matched to a gene: 7. The CDR3 nucleotides read TGTGCCAGCAGCACGGGGACAGTCGTCGAGCAGTACTTC. Translated: CASSTGTVVEQYF.

This clonotype was detected once. Because the CDR3 is missing its conserved closing phenylalanine or tryptophan, this is likely a read error. This chain joins TRBV6-1 and TRBJ2-1; 7 bases are a match to TRBD2. V lost 8 bases to trimming and J lost 6 bases; unmatched junction nucleotides: 7. Germline CDR1 is MNHNS and CDR2 is SASEGT. This CDR3 comprises 13 residues. The CDR3 region has the DNA TGTGCCAGCGGGAGGGAGGTGGGCAATGAGCAGTTCCTC. Amino acid sequence: CASGREVGNEQFL.

This chain links TRBV10-3 with TRBJ2-7; maybe TRBD1 (5 bases). Trimming shortened V by 2 bases and J by 13 bases, and 18 bases separated the two germline ends. Per germline, CDR1 ENHRY and CDR2 SYGVKD. This CDR3 is 13 amino acids long. The CDR3 protein is CAISEGATYDQYF. CDR3 in DNA: TGTGCCATCAGTGAGGGGGCGACCTACGACCAATACTTC.

Concerning this clonotype itself: At one end, the junction sequence differs from germline, possibly due to a read error. The chain has TRBV28 and TRBJ2-2, with D tentatively TRBD1 (6 bases). This CDR3 contains 14 residues. From germline, CDR1 is MDHEN and CDR2 SYDVKM. The CDR3 region has the DNA TGTGCCGGCAGCCTGGGGACATACACCGGGGAGCTGTTTTTT. Translating it yields CAGSLGTYTGELFF.

A remark on this clonotype: Since a much larger clone is just one base distant, this may be a read error. This chain connects TRBV6-2 or TRBV6-3 to TRBJ2-3; possibly TRBD2 for D (6 bases). This CDR3 comprises 13 residues. CDR1 is MNHEY, CDR2 SVGEGT, per germline. CDR3 nucleotide sequence: TGTGTCAGCAGAAGTGTAGGAGGGGATACGCAGTATTTT. It specifies CVSRSVGGDTQYF.

Of note for this clonotype: Possible read error: a much larger clone is one base away. The V call is TRBV28, the J call TRBJ2-5; 8 bases line up with TRBD2. V gave up 6 bases and J gave up 5 bases; unmatched junction bases: 17. CDR1 is MDHEN and CDR2 is SYDVKM in the germline V gene. The CDR3 sequence is 17 residues long. CDR3 bases: TGTGCCAGCAGCAAACTAACGGGAGGGTTCCGGGGGGAGACCCAGTACTTC. As protein: CASSKLTGGFRGETQYF.

Concerning this clonotype itself: Germline and junction disagree at one end, which may indicate a read error. CDR3 sequence: CASSDRRTMQSF. In nucleotides, the CDR3 is TGTGCCAGCAGTGATCGCAGGACTATGCAGTCCTTC. V is TRBV6-1 and J is TRBJ2-1; D may be TRBD2 (6 bases). This CDR3 has 12 residues. From germline, CDR1 is MNHNS and CDR2 SASEGT.

The gene calls are TRBV11-2 and TRBJ2-1; TRBD2 matches at 9 bases. CDR3 length: 15 amino acids. After removal of 11 bases from V and 7 bases from J, the junction contained 15 bases not matched to a gene. Per germline, CDR1 SGHAT and CDR2 FQNNGV. CDR3 loop: CARGLGLAGTNEQFF. As DNA, the CDR3 is TGTGCCCGCGGTTTAGGCCTAGCGGGAACGAATGAGCAGTTCTTC.